The clone carrying this T cell receptor (beta chain) was picked up one time. As handled by the study authors: The assay estimated nucleated cells by amplifying reference gene primers. The repertoire was sequenced with immunoSEQ multiplex PCR; TCRdb's copy has only in-frame clones and lacks some. V, J and clone size derive from that table, while D and trimming were established from the DNA sequence. The table lists some 80,000 clones, over 70% of them singletons. The data stem from a study of blood T cell repertoires in COVID-19. Study context: From the United States, Italy and Spain came samples of acute and convalescent COVID-19. PBMCs, B-cell-depleted T cells, or T cells provided the cDNA or gDNA that made up the material.

This CDR3 is built from 15 residues. Trimming removed 4 bases from V and 1 base from J; junction bases left unmatched: 5. Germline V gives CDR1 MNHEY, CDR2 SVGAGI. The chain carries TRBV6-5 and TRBJ1-1; TRBD1 agrees at 8 bases. The receptor's source is a human donor in a cohort sampled during active COVID-19. Sequencing used peripheral blood. The CDR3 is CASSSWTGRNTEAFF. The DNA for the CDR3 is TGTGCCAGCAGTTCGTGGACAGGGCGGAACACTGAAGCTTTCTTT.